The sequence of this T cell receptor (beta chain) was determined in a study of identical twins. General study findings and limits: Clonotypes of the beta chain that were abundant in cord blood carried fewer insertions (memory repertoires showed none).

The CDR3 runs 14 residues. V shed 6 bases and J shed 4 bases, with 18 bases lying between them. The V gene's germline CDR1 is SQVTM and CDR2 ANQGSEA. With no exceptions, donors were healthy Caucasians. Many counts were recorded for this clonotype. What it recognizes is unknown. Unique molecular identifiers were present on the cDNA, and a universal primer site came from template switching. One entry per CDR3 protein results from TCRdb running MiXCR on the 5' RACE reads. The sample lists under 900,000 distinct CDR3 sequences, roughly 20% occurring once. These sequences were also reported in another study, on T cells expressing NK-cell markers.

This clonotype was sampled from a woman in her late teens or twenties in good health. V is TRBV29-1 and J is TRBJ1-2, with D maybe TRBD1 (6 bases). Sequenced: PBMCs. The CDR3: CSVHIPDSTYGYTF. CDR3 DNA sequence: TGCAGCGTGCACATACCGGACAGCACCTATGGCTACACCTTC.